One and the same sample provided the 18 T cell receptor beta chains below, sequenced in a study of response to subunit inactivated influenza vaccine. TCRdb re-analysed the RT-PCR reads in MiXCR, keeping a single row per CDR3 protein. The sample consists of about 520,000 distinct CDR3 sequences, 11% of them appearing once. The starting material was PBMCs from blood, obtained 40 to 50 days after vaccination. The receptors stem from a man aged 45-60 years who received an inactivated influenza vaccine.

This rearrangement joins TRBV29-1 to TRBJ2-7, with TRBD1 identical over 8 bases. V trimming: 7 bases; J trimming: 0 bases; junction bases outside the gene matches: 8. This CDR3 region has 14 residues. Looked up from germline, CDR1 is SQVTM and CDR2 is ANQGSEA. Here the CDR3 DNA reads TGCAGCGCCGGACAGGGAATCAGCTCCTACGAGCAGTACTTC. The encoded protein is CSAGQGISSYEQYF.

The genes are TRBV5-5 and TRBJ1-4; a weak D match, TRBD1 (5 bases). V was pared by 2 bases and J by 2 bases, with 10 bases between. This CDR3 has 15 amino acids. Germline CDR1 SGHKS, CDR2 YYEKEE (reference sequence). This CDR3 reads CASSFVRGTNEKLFF. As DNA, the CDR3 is TGTGCCAGCAGCTTCGTCCGGGGGACTAATGAAAAACTGTTTTTT.

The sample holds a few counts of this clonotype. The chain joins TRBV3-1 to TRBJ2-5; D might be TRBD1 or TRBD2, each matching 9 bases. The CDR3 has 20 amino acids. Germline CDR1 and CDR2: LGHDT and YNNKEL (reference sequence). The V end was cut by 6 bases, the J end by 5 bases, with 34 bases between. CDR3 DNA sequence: TGTGCCAGCAGACGACACAGACAGGGGGAGACTAGCGGAGCTACGGAGACCCAGTACTTC. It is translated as CASRRHRQGETSGATETQYF.

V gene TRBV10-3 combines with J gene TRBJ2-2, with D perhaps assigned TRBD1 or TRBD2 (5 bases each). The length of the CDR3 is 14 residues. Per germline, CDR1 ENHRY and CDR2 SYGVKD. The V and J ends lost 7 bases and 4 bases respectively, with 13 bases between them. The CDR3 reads CAITQGVATGELFF. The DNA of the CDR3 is TGTGCCATCACGCAGGGAGTAGCCACCGGGGAGCTGTTTTTT.

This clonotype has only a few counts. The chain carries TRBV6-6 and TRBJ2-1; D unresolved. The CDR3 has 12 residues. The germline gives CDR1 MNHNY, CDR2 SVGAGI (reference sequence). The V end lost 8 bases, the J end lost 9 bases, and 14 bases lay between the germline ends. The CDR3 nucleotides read TGTGCCAGCGCCGCCGCAGGCGGTGAGCAGTTCTTC. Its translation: CASAAAGGEQFF.

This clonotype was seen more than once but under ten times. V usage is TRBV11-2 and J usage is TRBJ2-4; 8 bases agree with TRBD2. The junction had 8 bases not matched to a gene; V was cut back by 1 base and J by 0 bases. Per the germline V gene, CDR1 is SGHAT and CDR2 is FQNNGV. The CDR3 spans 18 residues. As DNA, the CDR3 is TGTGCCAGCAGCTTAGGCAGAGGACTAGCCCGAGCCAAAAACATTCAGTACTTC. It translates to CASSLGRGLARAKNIQYF.

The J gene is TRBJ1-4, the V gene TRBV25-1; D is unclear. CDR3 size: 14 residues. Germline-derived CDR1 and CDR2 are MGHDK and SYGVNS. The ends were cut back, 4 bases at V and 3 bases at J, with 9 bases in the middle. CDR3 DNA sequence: TGTGCCAGCAGTGTTGGAGGCTCTAATGAAAAACTGTTTTTT. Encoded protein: CASSVGGSNEKLFF.

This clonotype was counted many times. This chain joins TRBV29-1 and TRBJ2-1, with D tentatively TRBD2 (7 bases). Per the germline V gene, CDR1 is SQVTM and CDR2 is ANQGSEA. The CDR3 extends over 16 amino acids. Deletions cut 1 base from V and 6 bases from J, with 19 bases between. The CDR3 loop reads CSVEGGGTQGFNEQFF. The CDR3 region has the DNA TGCAGCGTTGAAGGGGGAGGGACTCAGGGGTTCAATGAGCAGTTCTTC.

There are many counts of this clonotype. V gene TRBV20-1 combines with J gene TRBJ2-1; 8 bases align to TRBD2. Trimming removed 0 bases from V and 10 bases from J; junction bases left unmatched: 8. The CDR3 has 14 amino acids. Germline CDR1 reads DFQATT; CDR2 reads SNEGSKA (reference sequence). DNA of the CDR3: TGCAGTGCTAGAGATTTCACTAGCGGCGACGAGCAGTTCTTC. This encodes CSARDFTSGDEQFF.

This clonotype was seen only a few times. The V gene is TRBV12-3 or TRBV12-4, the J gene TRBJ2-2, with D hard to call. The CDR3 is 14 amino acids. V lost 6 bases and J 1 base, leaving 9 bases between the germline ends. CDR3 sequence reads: CASRSAGNTGELFF. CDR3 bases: TGTGCCAGCAGATCAGCAGGGAACACCGGGGAGCTGTTTTTT.

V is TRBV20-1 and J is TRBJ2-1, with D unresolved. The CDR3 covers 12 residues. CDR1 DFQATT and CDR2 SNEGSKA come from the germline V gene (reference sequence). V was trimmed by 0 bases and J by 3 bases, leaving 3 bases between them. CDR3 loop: CSARDGYNEQFF. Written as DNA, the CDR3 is TGCAGTGCTAGAGATGGCTACAATGAGCAGTTCTTC.

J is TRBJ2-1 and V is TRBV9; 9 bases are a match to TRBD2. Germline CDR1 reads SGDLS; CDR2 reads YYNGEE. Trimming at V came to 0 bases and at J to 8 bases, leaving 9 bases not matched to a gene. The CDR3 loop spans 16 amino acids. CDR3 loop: CASSVGASGGLDEQFF. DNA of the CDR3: TGTGCCAGCAGCGTAGGGGCCAGCGGGGGGCTGGATGAGCAGTTCTTC.

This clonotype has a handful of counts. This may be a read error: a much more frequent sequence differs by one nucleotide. CDR3: CASSPTGVTEAFF. The CDR3 DNA is TGCGCCAGCAGCCCGACAGGGGTCACTGAAGCTTTCTTT. J is TRBJ1-1 and V is TRBV5-1; 8 bases agree with TRBD1. Germline V gives CDR1 SGHRS, CDR2 YFSETQ. The ends lost 4 bases at V and 4 bases at J; junction bases unmatched: 3. This CDR3 spans 13 amino acids.

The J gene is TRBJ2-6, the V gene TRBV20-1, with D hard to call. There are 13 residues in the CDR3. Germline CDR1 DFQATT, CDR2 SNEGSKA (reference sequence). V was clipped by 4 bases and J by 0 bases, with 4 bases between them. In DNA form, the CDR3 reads TGCAGTGCTAAATTCTCTGGGGCCAACGTCCTGACTTTC. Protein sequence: CSAKFSGANVLTF.

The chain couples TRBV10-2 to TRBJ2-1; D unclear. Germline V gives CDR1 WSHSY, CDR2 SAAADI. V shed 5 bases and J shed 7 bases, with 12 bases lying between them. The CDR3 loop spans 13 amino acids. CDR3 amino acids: CASSRIGGNEQFF. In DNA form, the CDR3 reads TGCGCCAGCAGTCGTATTGGTGGGAATGAGCAGTTCTTC.

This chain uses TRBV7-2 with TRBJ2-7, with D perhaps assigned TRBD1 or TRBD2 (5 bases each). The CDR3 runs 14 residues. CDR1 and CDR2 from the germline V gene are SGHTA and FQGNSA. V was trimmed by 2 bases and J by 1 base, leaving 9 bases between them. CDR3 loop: CASSLLGPSYEQYF. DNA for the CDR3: TGTGCCAGCAGCTTATTGGGACCGTCCTACGAGCAGTACTTC.

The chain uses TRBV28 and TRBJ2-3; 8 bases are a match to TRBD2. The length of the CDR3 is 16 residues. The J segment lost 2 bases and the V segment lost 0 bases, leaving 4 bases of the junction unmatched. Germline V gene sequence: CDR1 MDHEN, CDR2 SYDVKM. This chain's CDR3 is CASSLWVSGNTDTQYF. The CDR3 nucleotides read TGTGCCAGCAGTTTATGGGTTAGCGGGAACACAGATACGCAGTATTTT.

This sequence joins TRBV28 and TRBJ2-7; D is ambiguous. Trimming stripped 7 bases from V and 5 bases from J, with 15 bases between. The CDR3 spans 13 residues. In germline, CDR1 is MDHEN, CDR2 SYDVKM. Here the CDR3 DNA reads TGTGCCAGCACCCCCCTCCGGGCCCACGAGCAGTACTTC. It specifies CASTPLRAHEQYF.